These 15 T cell receptor beta chains came from one sample sequenced in a study of blood T cell repertoires in COVID-19. Here immunoSEQ multiplex PCR was the method, and the copy in TCRdb shows in-frame clones only, minus some. The sample contains tens of thousands of clones, about 88% of which appear only once. The source material was peripheral blood. Receptors originate from a man aged 50 to 60 with active COVID-19.

V is TRBV7-2 and J is TRBJ2-7, with D unresolved. Germline assignment: CDR1 SGHTA and CDR2 FQGNSA. The CDR3 covers 14 residues. V was trimmed by 2 bases and J by 1 base, leaving 9 bases between them. The CDR3 DNA sequence: TGTGCCAGCAGCTTAAATCGACAATCCTACGAGCAGTACTTC. The encoded protein is CASSLNRQSYEQYF.

This clone was detected once. The rearrangement joins TRBV12-3 or TRBV12-4 to TRBJ1-2, with D possibly being TRBD1 (6 bases). The CDR3 runs 12 residues. Trimming removed 3 bases at V and 7 bases at J, with 9 bases between. The CDR3 loop is CASSLNRVGYTF. CDR3 coding DNA: TGTGCCAGCAGTTTGAACAGGGTTGGCTACACCTTC.

This rearrangement joins TRBV7-2 to TRBJ2-7, with 7 bases identical to TRBD2. The germline CDR1 and CDR2 sequences are SGHTA and FQGNSA. The CDR3 has 16 amino acids. Trimming took 1 base from V and 0 from J; bases not matched to a gene: 6. CDR3 DNA: TGTGCCAGCAGCTTAGTTAGCGGGCCCAGCTCCTACGAGCAGTACTTC. Protein product: CASSLVSGPSSYEQYF.

V gene TRBV11-2 combines with J gene TRBJ2-1; 9 nucleotides align to TRBD1. The CDR3 length is 18 residues. V dropped 0 bases and J dropped 1; count of bases not matched to a gene: 7. Germline V lookup: CDR1 SGHAT, CDR2 FQNNGV. CDR3 loop: CASSLEAGQGNSYNEQFF. The CDR3 nucleotides read TGTGCCAGCAGCTTAGAGGCGGGACAGGGAAATTCCTACAATGAGCAGTTCTTC.

The chain has TRBV14 and TRBJ2-3, with 7 bases aligning to TRBD1. Germline V lookup: CDR1 SGHDN, CDR2 FVKESK. After removal of 3 bases from V and 0 bases from J, the junction contained 9 bases not matched to a gene. The CDR3 extends over 17 amino acids. CDR3 region: CASSQRDRRLSTDTQYF. The DNA of the CDR3 is TGTGCCAGCAGCCAGAGGGACAGAAGGCTTAGCACAGATACGCAGTATTTT.

This chain joins TRBV3-1 (or the pseudogene TRBV3-2) and TRBJ2-3, with 15 bases identical to TRBD2. Germline V gives CDR1 LGHDT, CDR2 YNNKEL (reference sequence). The CDR3 runs to 21 residues. V was pared by 2 bases and J by 0 bases, with 12 bases of the junction left unmatched. CDR3 residues: CASSQHLWGLAGGPSTDTQYF. CDR3 sequence (DNA): TGTGCCAGCAGCCAACACCTTTGGGGACTAGCGGGGGGCCCGAGCACAGATACGCAGTATTTT.

The rearrangement uses TRBV6-5 and TRBJ1-2; D unresolved. The CDR3 has 14 amino acids. Germline V gives CDR1 MNHEY, CDR2 SVGAGI. Trimming pared 2 bases from V and 2 bases from J, leaving 9 bases between. CDR3 loop: CASSYSTLNYGYTF. CDR3 sequence (DNA): TGTGCCAGCAGTTACAGTACTTTGAACTATGGCTACACCTTC.

The rearrangement uses TRBV5-1 and TRBJ1-2; 7 bases line up with TRBD1. This CDR3 is built from 15 residues. V was pared by 2 bases and J by 8 bases, with 12 bases of the junction left unmatched. The V gene's germline CDR1 is SGHRS and CDR2 YFSETQ. The CDR3 coding sequence is TGCGCCAGCAGCTTAGGCGGAGACAGGGCTAGGGGCTACACCTTC. It encodes CASSLGGDRARGYTF. The full variable domain, rest sourced from reference TRBV5-1 and TRBJ1-2, is KAGVTQTPRYLIKTRGQQVTLSCSPISGHRSVSWYQQTPGQGLQFLFEYFSETQRNKGNFPGRFSGRQFSNSRSEMNVSTLELGDSALYLCASSLGGDRARGYTFGSGTRLTVV.

The V and J genes are TRBV29-1 and TRBJ2-1; D is unresolved. The CDR3 spans 11 residues. V was cut by 1 base and J by 8 bases, with 6 bases left in between. Germline lookup yields CDR1 SQVTM and CDR2 ANQGSEA. CDR3 sequence reads: CSVEGDYEQFF. The CDR3 nucleotides read TGCAGCGTTGAAGGTGACTATGAGCAGTTCTTC.

The chain employs TRBV6-5 and TRBJ1-6; D possibly corresponds to TRBD1 (6 bases). Germline-derived CDR1 and CDR2 are MNHEY and SVGAGI. The CDR3 extends over 13 amino acids. Trimming pared 2 bases from V and 15 bases from J, leaving 14 bases between. CDR3 amino acids: CASSYQSRTVLHF. Written as DNA, the CDR3 is TGTGCCAGCAGTTACCAATCCCGGACAGTCCTCCACTTT.

The table lists this clone with a count of one. The chain employs TRBV3-1 (or the pseudogene TRBV3-2) and TRBJ2-1, with 7 positions matching TRBD1. Germline V gene sequence: CDR1 LGHDT, CDR2 YNNKEL (reference sequence). The CDR3 length is 16 residues. J lost 2 bases, V lost 6 bases, and 10 bases had no gene match. As DNA, the CDR3 is TGTGCCAGCAGTCCATGGGACCAGGGGGCCTACAATGAGCAGTTCTTC. Translating it yields CASSPWDQGAYNEQFF.

The chain recombines TRBV5-1 with TRBJ2-3; D possibly corresponds to TRBD2 (5 bases). The V gene lost 7 bases and the J gene lost 4 bases, with 19 bases spanning the gap. This CDR3 comprises 15 residues. Germline V gene lookup returns CDR1 SGHRS and CDR2 YFSETQ. Here the CDR3 reads CASQDLGWGADTQYF. CDR3 sequence (DNA): TGCGCCAGCCAAGACCTGGGCTGGGGAGCAGATACGCAGTATTTT. Filled out from reference TRBV5-1 and TRBJ2-3, the complete variable domain reads KAGVTQTPRYLIKTRGQQVTLSCSPISGHRSVSWYQQTPGQGLQFLFEYFSETQRNKGNFPGRFSGRQFSNSRSEMNVSTLELGDSALYLCASQDLGWGADTQYFGPGTRLTVL.

The CDR3 nucleotides read TGTGCCAGCAGCGCCGGGTCCTCCTATGGCTACACCTTC. Residues: CASSAGSSYGYTF. V gene TRBV11-2 combines with J gene TRBJ1-2; D is unclear. V was clipped by 5 bases and J by 4 bases, with 11 bases between them. Germline CDR1 is SGHAT and CDR2 is FQNNGV. CDR3 length: 13 amino acids.

J is TRBJ1-5 and V is TRBV18; the D gene is possibly TRBD1 (5 bases). This CDR3 spans 16 amino acids. Deletions cut 1 base from V and 2 bases from J, with 12 bases between. CDR1 KGHSH and CDR2 LQKENI come from the germline V gene. The CDR3 protein is CASSPRGGGGNQPQHF. The CDR3 DNA reads as TGTGCCAGCTCACCACGTGGCGGGGGGGGCAATCAGCCCCAGCATTTT.

This clone was seen only a few times. The V and J genes are TRBV9 and TRBJ2-3; 9 nucleotides align to TRBD2. This CDR3 region has 16 residues. Germline CDR1 is SGDLS and CDR2 is YYNGEE. The junction had 6 bases not matched to a gene; V was cut back by 4 bases and J by 0 bases. The CDR3 is CASSQASGASTDTQYF. The CDR3 DNA follows: TGTGCCAGCAGCCAGGCTAGCGGGGCTAGCACAGATACGCAGTATTTT.